Presented here are 27 T cell receptor beta chains from one specimen sequenced in a study of OX40 agonist ivuxolimab in advanced cancers. Profiled with immunoSEQ multiplex PCR; TCRdb holds only in-frame clones, not every one. The data show about 69,000 clones, approximately 89% seen once. The sequenced sample was CD4+ or CD8+ T cells sorted from blood, obtained in a trial of the OX40 agonist ivuxolimab. The receptors stem from an adult with an advanced solid tumor such as melanoma, head and neck, liver or kidney cancer.

The chain has TRBV5-1 and TRBJ2-3, with D maybe TRBD2 (5 bases). The CDR3 is 13 amino acids. Per germline, CDR1 SGHRS and CDR2 YFSETQ. V dropped 0 bases and J dropped 6 bases, with 8 bases sitting between them. The CDR3 protein is CASSLDGVDTQYF. As DNA, the CDR3 is TGCGCCAGCAGCTTGGACGGGGTGGATACGCAGTATTTT.

V and J are TRBV6-1 and TRBJ2-7, with TRBD1 identical over 10 bases. This CDR3 is built from 16 residues. V shed 4 bases, J shed 3 bases, and the junction held 9 bases outside the gene matches. CDR1 is MNHNS, CDR2 SASEGT, per germline. The CDR3 sequence is CASSAPPGQGFYEQYF. The CDR3, as DNA: TGTGCCAGCAGTGCACCTCCGGGACAGGGGTTCTACGAGCAGTACTTC.

The chain employs TRBV7-9 and TRBJ2-3; a possible D gene is TRBD1 (5 bases). The CDR3 runs to 18 residues. CDR1 is SEHNR and CDR2 is FQNEAQ in the germline V gene (reference sequence). V was clipped by 4 bases and J by 5 bases, with 25 bases between them. The CDR3 DNA reads as TGTGCCAGCAGCTCCGCCACAGGAGCCCGGGCCCGGAGAGATACGCAGTATTTT. Its protein is CASSSATGARARRDTQYF.

The chain links TRBV15 to TRBJ1-4; no clear D gene. The V gene's germline CDR1 is LNHNV and CDR2 YYDKDF (reference sequence). The germline V and J ends were trimmed by 1 base and 8 bases, with 20 bases remaining between them. The CDR3 has 17 residues. CDR3 residues: CATSRVLNAGTGEKLFF. CDR3 DNA: TGTGCCACCAGCAGAGTTCTTAACGCGGGAACGGGGGAAAAACTGTTTTTT.

The chain combines TRBV28 with TRBJ2-1; 12 bases fit TRBD2. The trim removed 5 bases at V and 8 bases at J, leaving 7 bases unmatched. The germline gives CDR1 MDHEN, CDR2 SYDVKM. The CDR3 totals 15 residues. In nucleotides, the CDR3 is TGTGCCAGCAGTGAGACTAGCGGGAGACCCGATGAGCAGTTCTTC. Protein product: CASSETSGRPDEQFF. Complete variable domain (other parts from reference TRBV28 and TRBJ2-1): DVKVTQSSRYLVKRTGEKVFLECVQDMDHENMFWYRQDPGLGLRLIYFSYDVKMKEKGDIPEGYSVSREKKERFSLILESASTNQTSMYLCASSETSGRPDEQFFGPGTRLTVL.

The rearrangement joins TRBV5-8 to TRBJ1-5; 10 positions agree with TRBD1. Germline assignment: CDR1 SGHTS and CDR2 YDEGEE. V was pared by 4 bases and J by 6 bases, with 4 bases of the junction left unmatched. The CDR3 covers 14 residues. CDR3 sequence reads: CASSQGTGVQPQHF. The CDR3 coding sequence is TGTGCCAGCAGCCAGGGGACAGGGGTTCAGCCCCAGCATTTT.

The J gene is TRBJ1-4, the V gene TRBV7-9; the D gene is possibly TRBD1 (6 bases). CDR3 length: 16 residues. Germline assignment: CDR1 SEHNR and CDR2 FQNEAQ (reference sequence). Trimming removed 2 bases at V and 5 bases at J, with 15 bases between. CDR3 amino acids: CASSLRKTGENEKLFF. The CDR3 DNA reads as TGTGCCAGCAGCTTACGTAAGACAGGCGAAAATGAAAAACTGTTTTTT.

This chain uses TRBV11-3 with TRBJ2-2; no clear D. Looked up from germline, CDR1 is SGHNT and CDR2 is YENEEA. Trimming stripped 1 base from V and 2 bases from J, with 5 bases between. This CDR3 is 14 amino acids long. DNA of the CDR3: TGTGCCAGCAGCTTAGGTGGTAACACCGGGGAGCTGTTTTTT. This codes for CASSLGGNTGELFF. The whole variable domain, remainder taken from reference TRBV11-3 and TRBJ2-2, is EAGVVQSPRYKIIEKKQPVAFWCNPISGHNTLYWYLQNLGQGPELLIRYENEEAVDDSQLPKDRFSAERLKGVDSTLKIQPAELGDSAVYLCASSLGGNTGELFFGEGSRLTVL.

The chain carries TRBV20-1 and TRBJ2-7; D not resolved. CDR3 length: 10 residues. Germline lookup yields CDR1 DFQATT and CDR2 SNEGSKA (reference sequence). V lost 4 bases to trimming and J lost 2 bases, with 3 bases between them. CDR3 protein: CSAKTYEQYF. The CDR3 DNA is TGCAGTGCTAAAACCTACGAGCAGTACTTC.

This chain connects TRBV9 to TRBJ2-1; D is perhaps TRBD1 (5 bases). Germline V gene sequence: CDR1 SGDLS, CDR2 YYNGEE. CDR3 size: 15 residues. V was clipped by 3 bases and J by 1 base, with 11 bases between them. CDR3 residues: CASSARDRSYNEQFF. The CDR3 DNA follows: TGTGCCAGCAGCGCGAGAGACAGATCCTACAATGAGCAGTTCTTC.

The gene calls are TRBV27 and TRBJ1-3; D possibly corresponds to TRBD1 (5 bases). Germline V gene lookup returns CDR1 MNHEY and CDR2 SMNVEV (reference sequence). Trimming removed 3 bases at V and 0 bases at J, with 9 bases between. The CDR3 is made up of 15 amino acids. CDR3 sequence (DNA): TGTGCCAGCAGTTTGGGGGTTCACTCTGGAAACACCATATATTTT. It yields the protein CASSLGVHSGNTIYF.

The genes are TRBV5-6 and TRBJ2-7, with 12 nucleotides matching TRBD2. Germline V gene sequence: CDR1 SGHDT, CDR2 YYEEEE. Trimming removed 4 bases from V and 3 bases from J; junction bases left unmatched: 5. The CDR3 consists of 15 residues. Written as DNA, the CDR3 is TGTGCCAGCAGCACTACTAGCGGGAGGTTCTACGAGCAGTACTTC. This translates into CASSTTSGRFYEQYF.

V usage is TRBV19 and J usage is TRBJ1-1; no firm D call. V gave up 3 bases and J gave up 4 bases, with 15 bases separating them. Germline V lookup: CDR1 LNHDA, CDR2 SQIVND (reference sequence). This CDR3 region has 15 residues. The CDR3 is CASSMIGRSVTEAFF. CDR3 coding DNA: TGTGCCAGTAGTATGATTGGACGTAGCGTCACTGAAGCTTTCTTT.

The V and J genes are TRBV5-1 and TRBJ1-1, with 9 bases lining up with TRBD1. The CDR3 has 16 amino acids. In germline, CDR1 is SGHRS, CDR2 YFSETQ. V lost 4 bases to trimming and J lost 0 bases; unmatched junction nucleotides: 7. In DNA form, the CDR3 reads TGCGCCAGCAGCCTTGGACAGGGGCTCCTGAACACTGAAGCTTTCTTT. It translates to CASSLGQGLLNTEAFF.

The gene calls are TRBV27 and TRBJ1-2, with no clear D. Deletions cut 5 bases from V and 6 bases from J, with 16 bases between. The CDR3 has 14 amino acids. Germline values: CDR1 MNHEY, CDR2 SMNVEV (reference sequence). The DNA of the CDR3 is TGTGCCAGCAGTCCCTCGACGGAATGGGATGGCTACACCTTC. This gives the protein CASSPSTEWDGYTF.

The genes are TRBV14 and TRBJ2-5; no definite D call. Germline lookup yields CDR1 SGHDN and CDR2 FVKESK. CDR3 size: 13 residues. The germline V and J ends were trimmed by 4 bases and 5 bases, with 11 bases remaining between them. The CDR3 nucleotides read TGTGCCAGCAGCCCCTCATTTGTTGAGACCCAGTACTTC. Translating it yields CASSPSFVETQYF.

This chain connects TRBV6-1 to TRBJ1-5; D remains unclear. The CDR3 is 13 residues long. From germline, CDR1 is MNHNS and CDR2 SASEGT. V gave up 4 bases and J gave up 4 bases, with 8 bases separating them. DNA for the CDR3: TGTGCCAGCAGTGCCATTCCGAATCAGCCCCAGCATTTT. It yields the protein CASSAIPNQPQHF.

V and J are TRBV14 and TRBJ2-7, with D maybe TRBD1 (5 bases). Germline CDR1 is SGHDN and CDR2 is FVKESK. The CDR3 extends over 14 amino acids. Trimming left V 2 bases short and J 3 bases short, with 11 bases between. CDR3 amino acids: CASSQSGPGYEQYF. CDR3 DNA sequence: TGTGCCAGCAGCCAATCAGGGCCCGGCTACGAGCAGTACTTC.

The CDR3 DNA is TGTGCTAGTGGTTTTGGACAGATGAACACTGAAGCTTTCTTT. Amino acid sequence: CASGFGQMNTEAFF. The V and J genes are TRBV12-5 and TRBJ1-1, with D possibly matching TRBD1 (6 bases). V lost 3 bases, J lost 0 bases, and 8 bases lay in between. This CDR3 is 14 amino acids long. The germline V gene encodes CDR1 LGHNT and CDR2 FRNRAP.

This clone has just a few counts. This chain links TRBV9 with TRBJ1-1; D not resolved. The V and J ends lost 0 bases and 0 bases respectively, with 3 bases between them. CDR1 SGDLS and CDR2 YYNGEE come from the germline V gene. The CDR3 sequence is 13 residues long. The CDR3 DNA reads TGTGCCAGCAGCGTAGCAGTGAACACTGAAGCTTTCTTT. Encoded protein: CASSVAVNTEAFF.

This sequence joins TRBV6-6 and TRBJ2-7, with D possibly being TRBD2 (6 bases). This CDR3 has 13 residues. V lost 6 bases to trimming and J lost 5 bases, with 14 bases between them. Germline CDR1 reads MNHNY; CDR2 reads SVGAGI (reference sequence). Here the CDR3 reads CASRPGEKNEQYF. CDR3 bases: TGTGCCAGCAGGCCGGGGGAGAAGAACGAGCAGTACTTC.

The CDR3 bases are TGTGCCAGTAGTCGGACAGTAGGCACTGAAGCTTTCTTT. Translated: CASSRTVGTEAFF. This chain connects TRBV19 to TRBJ1-1; D possibly corresponds to TRBD1 (6 bases). The germline CDR1 and CDR2 sequences are LNHDA and SQIVND (reference sequence). V shed 5 bases and J shed 4 bases, with 11 bases lying between them. CDR3 length: 13 amino acids. Looking up the rest from reference TRBV19 and TRBJ1-1 gives the full variable domain: DGGITQSPKYLFRKEGQNVTLSCEQNLNHDAMYWYRQDPGQGLRLIYYSQIVNDFQKGDIAEGYSVSREKKESFPLTVTSAQKNPTAFYLCASSRTVGTEAFFGQGTRLTVV.

V usage is TRBV5-6 and J usage is TRBJ1-1; a weak D match, TRBD1 (5 bases). With 4 bases removed from V and 9 bases from J, the gap between germline ends came to 13 bases. The CDR3 length is 12 residues. Germline V CDR1 and CDR2: SGHDT, YYEEEE. The CDR3 bases are TGTGCCAGCAGCATAAAGACAGCTAAAGCTTTCTTT. It is translated as CASSIKTAKAFF.

This clone was observed a few times. The J gene is TRBJ1-5, the V gene TRBV19; a weak D match, TRBD1 (6 bases). This CDR3 is built from 16 residues. Germline V CDR1 and CDR2: LNHDA, SQIVND (reference sequence). The germline V and J ends were trimmed by 3 bases and 7 bases, with 19 bases remaining between them. The CDR3 spells CASSIGQPITGQPQHF. In nucleotides, the CDR3 is TGTGCCAGTAGTATCGGACAGCCGATCACGGGGCAGCCCCAGCATTTT.

CDR3 residues: CASSQRGTFSTYEQYF. The CDR3 nucleotides read TGTGCCAGCAGCCAGAGGGGGACTTTCTCAACCTACGAGCAGTACTTC. This sequence joins TRBV14 and TRBJ2-7, with D possibly called TRBD1 or TRBD2 (6 bases each). The V gene lost 3 bases and the J gene lost 2 bases, with 17 bases spanning the gap. Germline loops: CDR1 SGHDN, CDR2 FVKESK. The CDR3 has 16 amino acids.

The CDR3 loop is CASSLRSYEQYF. The DNA of the CDR3 is TGTGCCAGCAGCTTACGCTCTTACGAGCAGTACTTC. The genes are TRBV7-9 and TRBJ2-7; no clear D. Trimming cost V 2 bases and J 4 bases, with 6 bases left between them. The CDR3 consists of 12 residues. Germline loops: CDR1 SEHNR, CDR2 FQNEAQ (reference sequence).

This clone was seen only once. This sequence joins TRBV5-1 and TRBJ2-4; 9 bases fit TRBD2. Germline CDR1 is SGHRS and CDR2 is YFSETQ. The CDR3 consists of 16 residues. V trimming: 2 bases; J trimming: 5 bases; junction bases outside the gene matches: 8. The CDR3 nucleotides are TGCGCCAGCAGCTTAGGTATAGCGGGAGTCGAAAACATTCAGTACTTC. This encodes CASSLGIAGVENIQYF.